The 19 T cell receptor beta chains reported below all come from one sample, sequenced in a study of T cells in Graves' hyperthyroidism and ophthalmopathy. Using RNA transcripts as the source, TCR beta CDR3 regions were amplified. Carried out on the TCR CDR3, a first-round RT-PCR used the HTBI primer set. MiXCR, run by TCRdb on the multiplex PCR reads, gives a single entry per CDR3 protein. Here the sample spans about 480,000 distinct CDR3 sequences, under 15% being singletons. Source material: blood. The receptors originated from a woman younger than 30 with Graves' hyperthyroidism.

This clonotype showed up many times. V usage is TRBV5-5 and J usage is TRBJ2-7, with D tentatively TRBD1 or TRBD2 (5 bases each). The V gene's germline CDR1 is SGHKS and CDR2 YYEKEE (reference sequence). The CDR3 sequence is 14 residues long. V was pared by 4 bases and J by 0 bases, with 11 bases between. This CDR3 reads CASSLGTYSYEQYV. In nucleotides, the CDR3 is TGTGCCAGCAGCCTAGGGACCTACTCCTACGAGCAGTACGTC.

The chain joins TRBV19 to TRBJ1-5; unclear D gene. The CDR3 sequence is 14 residues long. Germline V gene data show CDR1 as LNHDA and CDR2 as SQIVND (reference sequence). V lost 4 bases and J 9 bases, leaving 16 bases between the germline ends. The CDR3 sequence: CASSKSRTEWPQHF. The CDR3 region has the DNA TGTGCCAGTAGTAAGTCGAGGACCGAGTGGCCCCAGCATTTT.

J is TRBJ1-1 and V is TRBV5-4, with D tentatively TRBD1 (5 bases). The germline V gene has CDR1 SGHNT and CDR2 YYREEE (reference sequence). The V end lost 6 bases, the J end lost 5 bases, and 20 bases lay between the germline ends. The CDR3 consists of 15 residues. The CDR3 nucleotides read TGTGCCAGCAAAAGGGACCCCATAGGAGGAACTGAAGCTTTCTTT. Amino acid sequence: CASKRDPIGGTEAFF.

This clonotype was recorded many times. The V call is TRBV12-3 or TRBV12-4, the J call TRBJ1-2, with a weak D call TRBD1 (6 bases). This CDR3 region has 15 residues. The V and J ends lost 2 bases and 4 bases respectively, with 14 bases between them. In nucleotides, the CDR3 is TGTGCCAGCAGTTTATTTGGAAGGGACATCTATGGCTACACCTTC. This sequence encodes CASSLFGRDIYGYTF.

As to this clonotype: A much bigger clone sits one base away, suggesting this may be a read error. The CDR3 loop reads CASSLDRTDSLYEQYF. The CDR3 DNA is TGCGCCAGCAGCTTGGATCGCACGGATTCGCTCTACGAGCAGTACTTC. The chain joins TRBV5-1 to TRBJ2-7, with no clear D. The CDR3 is made up of 16 amino acids. Trimming removed 0 bases at V and 3 bases at J, with 16 bases between. Germline CDR1 and CDR2: SGHRS and YFSETQ.

This clonotype has only a few counts. V is TRBV7-9 and J is TRBJ1-2, with TRBD1 matching over 10 bases. With 5 bases clipped from V and 8 bases from J, the junction kept 8 bases outside the gene matches. The CDR3 has 14 residues. Germline assignment: CDR1 SEHNR and CDR2 FQNEAQ (reference sequence). The CDR3 DNA is TGTGCCAGCAGCACCCCCGGGACAGGGGAAGGCTACACCTTC. Its protein product is CASSTPGTGEGYTF.

The J gene is TRBJ2-1, the V gene TRBV6-1; D is unclear. The CDR3 sequence is 15 residues long. The V and J ends lost 2 bases and 5 bases respectively, with 13 bases between them. Germline V gene sequence: CDR1 MNHNS, CDR2 SASEGT. CDR3 region: CASSERPRNHNEQFF. The CDR3 DNA follows: TGTGCCAGCAGTGAACGGCCGAGAAACCACAATGAGCAGTTCTTC.

This clonotype was counted only a few times. V usage is TRBV19 and J usage is TRBJ1-5, with 8 bases identical to TRBD1. CDR1 and CDR2 from the germline V gene are LNHDA and SQIVND (reference sequence). The V segment lost 6 bases and the J segment 0 bases; nucleotides outside the gene matches: 7. The CDR3 is 16 residues long. CDR3 nucleotide sequence: TGTGCCAGTAGGGACAGGGTTCGAGGTAGCAATCAGCCCCAGCATTTT. Protein sequence: CASRDRVRGSNQPQHF.

This clonotype was observed a few times. This chain joins TRBV2 and TRBJ2-3; D ambiguous. The CDR3 extends over 15 amino acids. The V gene's germline CDR1 is SNHLY and CDR2 FYNNEI. V lost 8 bases, J lost 3 bases, and 18 bases lay in between. The CDR3: CASHSTQQLTDTQYF. In DNA form, the CDR3 reads TGTGCCAGCCACTCGACACAGCAATTGACAGATACGCAGTATTTT.

Many counts were recorded for this clonotype. The chain is built from TRBV19 and TRBJ1-2; 7 bases are shared with TRBD1. Germline CDR1 LNHDA, CDR2 SQIVND (reference sequence). Unmatched junction bases numbered 4, after V lost 1 base and J lost 2 bases. This CDR3 comprises 15 residues. The CDR3: CASSIVTTGNYGYTF. The CDR3 nucleotides read TGTGCCAGTAGTATAGTCACGACAGGGAACTATGGCTACACCTTC.

Many counts were recorded for this clonotype. This chain uses TRBV12-3 or TRBV12-4 with TRBJ2-7; D is undetermined. V was pared by 6 bases and J by 6 bases, with 12 bases between. The CDR3 is 12 amino acids. CDR3 loop: CASSLRTVEQYF. Here the CDR3 DNA reads TGTGCCAGCAGCCTTAGGACGGTCGAGCAGTACTTC.

This clonotype showed up many times. The chain uses TRBV6-1 and TRBJ1-1; D not certain. Trimming shortened V by 1 base and J by 2 bases, and 5 bases separated the two germline ends. The CDR3 totals 13 residues. Germline V gene data show CDR1 as MNHNS and CDR2 as SASEGT. The CDR3 DNA reads as TGTGCCAGCAGTGAAGACGACAACACTGAAGCTTTCTTT. Amino acid sequence: CASSEDDNTEAFF.

The chain links TRBV7-9 to TRBJ2-1; no definite D call. The germline V gene encodes CDR1 SEHNR and CDR2 FQNEAQ (reference sequence). Trimming shortened V by 6 bases and J by 5 bases, and 5 bases separated the two germline ends. The CDR3 loop spans 11 amino acids. The DNA of the CDR3 is TGTGCCAGCAGGTCCCACAATGAGCAGTTCTTC. It is translated as CASRSHNEQFF.

V usage is TRBV19 and J usage is TRBJ2-7, with D maybe TRBD1 (6 bases). V shed 5 bases and J shed 3 bases, with 14 bases lying between them. Germline lookup yields CDR1 LNHDA and CDR2 SQIVND (reference sequence). There are 14 residues in the CDR3. This CDR3 reads CASSAQGTNYEQYF. The CDR3 bases are TGTGCCAGTAGTGCCCAGGGGACGAACTACGAGCAGTACTTC.

This clonotype was counted ten times or more. The chain is built from TRBV12-3 or TRBV12-4 and TRBJ2-1, with 8 bases that match TRBD2. V lost 6 bases, J lost 0 bases, and 10 bases stayed unmatched. This CDR3 region has 17 residues. The CDR3 sequence is CASRGLAGPSSYNEQFF. CDR3 in DNA: TGTGCCAGCAGGGGGCTAGCGGGTCCCAGCTCCTACAATGAGCAGTTCTTC.

This clonotype was picked up many times. V is TRBV11-2 and J is TRBJ2-1, with TRBD2 identical over 9 bases. V lost 4 bases, J lost 0 bases, and 7 bases stayed unmatched. From germline, CDR1 is SGHAT and CDR2 FQNNGV. CDR3 length equals 17 residues. The CDR3 DNA is TGTGCCAGCAGCTCCGGGACTAGCCGCTACTCCTACAATGAGCAGTTCTTC. Its protein product is CASSSGTSRYSYNEQFF.

This clonotype was picked up a small number of times. The V call is TRBV9, the J call TRBJ2-1; tentatively, D is TRBD1 or TRBD2 (5 bases each). The V gene lost 1 base and the J gene lost 0 bases, with 8 bases spanning the gap. Per germline, CDR1 SGDLS and CDR2 YYNGEE. CDR3 size: 15 residues. CDR3 region: CASSVRGDSYNEQFF. CDR3 in DNA: TGTGCCAGCAGCGTAAGGGGAGACTCCTACAATGAGCAGTTCTTC.

Ten or more counts support this clonotype. The chain has TRBV27 and TRBJ2-5, with TRBD2 matching over 8 bases. In germline, CDR1 is MNHEY, CDR2 SMNVEV (reference sequence). The CDR3 runs to 15 residues. The V gene end was trimmed by 6 bases and the J gene end by 4 bases; junction bases not matched to a gene: 10. CDR3 DNA: TGTGCCAGCAGACCTATCAGCGGGAGTGGAGAGACCCAGTACTTC. Translated, it gives CASRPISGSGETQYF.

The chain couples TRBV6-2 or TRBV6-3 to TRBJ2-1; D is ambiguous. Germline V gene lookup returns CDR1 MNHEY and CDR2 SVGEGT. V dropped 6 bases and J dropped 9 bases, with 12 bases sitting between them. The CDR3 sequence is 12 residues long. The CDR3 reads CASRARSLEQFF. The CDR3, as DNA: TGTGCCAGCAGGGCCCGAAGTCTTGAGCAGTTCTTC.